One sample yielded the 14 T cell receptor beta chains listed below, sequenced in a study of brain T cells in children with intractable seizures. TCRdb keeps only in-frame clones here, not all; method: immunoSEQ multiplex PCR. This table holds about 110,000 clones, 90% to 95% found once. The sequences come from peripheral blood, collected at surgery. These TCRs come from a boy in the first two years of life with hemimegalencephaly and intractable seizures.

The chain links TRBV28 to TRBJ1-1; no clear D. CDR3 length: 12 residues. Germline V gives CDR1 MDHEN, CDR2 SYDVKM. Trimming took 4 bases from V and 11 from J, leaving 14 bases between them. The CDR3: CASSSPAVEAFF. CDR3 coding DNA: TGTGCCAGCAGTTCCCCGGCCGTGGAGGCTTTCTTT.

V and J are TRBV6-2 or TRBV6-3 and TRBJ2-7, with 9 bases lining up with TRBD2. Germline V gene data show CDR1 as MNHEY and CDR2 as SVGEGT. The CDR3 contains 18 residues. V trimming: 2 bases; J trimming: 2 bases; junction bases outside the gene matches: 13. The DNA for the CDR3 is TGTGCCAGCAGTTACCCCCCGGGACTAGCAGAATCCCCCTACGAGCAGTACTTC. This codes for CASSYPPGLAESPYEQYF.

The chain is built from TRBV5-1 and TRBJ2-7; TRBD1 matches 9 bases. Germline lookup yields CDR1 SGHRS and CDR2 YFSETQ. After removal of 4 bases from V and 4 bases from J, the junction contained 6 bases not matched to a gene. The CDR3 is 14 residues long. As DNA, the CDR3 is TGCGCCAGCAGCCAAGGACAGGGGATGTACGAGCAGTACTTC. Its translation is CASSQGQGMYEQYF.

Note on this clone: A read error may account for a junction end that differs from germline. The J gene is TRBJ2-5, the V gene TRBV24-1; 9 positions agree with TRBD1. Germline V gene lookup returns CDR1 KGHDR and CDR2 SFDVKD. The CDR3 covers 16 residues. The CDR3 sequence: CATSDLPRDRASPVHF. The CDR3 DNA follows: TGTGCCACCAGTGATTTGCCCCGGGACAGGGCCTCACCAGTGCACTTC.

V usage is TRBV28 and J usage is TRBJ1-3; TRBD1 matches 7 bases. The ends lost 6 bases at V and 0 bases at J; junction bases unmatched: 2. Germline V lookup: CDR1 MDHEN, CDR2 SYDVKM. This CDR3 contains 14 residues. The CDR3 DNA reads as TGTGCCAGCAGACAGGGGAGCTCTGGAAACACCATATATTTT. Amino acid sequence: CASRQGSSGNTIYF. The full variable domain, its missing parts supplied by reference TRBV28 and TRBJ1-3, is DVKVTQSSRYLVKRTGEKVFLECVQDMDHENMFWYRQDPGLGLRLIYFSYDVKMKEKGDIPEGYSVSREKKERFSLILESASTNQTSMYLCASRQGSSGNTIYFGEGSWLTVV.

The rearrangement joins TRBV5-4 to TRBJ2-5; perhaps TRBD2 as D (6 bases). The CDR3 runs to 15 residues. V lost 3 bases and J 5 bases, leaving 17 bases between the germline ends. Germline V gene sequence: CDR1 SGHNT, CDR2 YYREEE (reference sequence). The CDR3 DNA sequence: TGTGCCAGCAGCTGGGCCAGGGCAGGGAGGGAGACCCAGTACTTC. Residues: CASSWARAGRETQYF.

CDR3 protein: CATSRDVGTKGYTF. Here the CDR3 DNA reads TGTGCCACCAGCAGAGATGTGGGGACGAAAGGCTACACCTTC. The chain recombines TRBV15 with TRBJ1-2; a weak D match, TRBD1 (5 bases). This CDR3 region has 14 residues. V lost 0 bases and J lost 8, with 13 bases in between. The germline CDR1 and CDR2 sequences are LNHNV and YYDKDF (reference sequence). The whole variable domain, filled in from reference TRBV15 and TRBJ1-2, reads DAMVIQNPRYQVTQFGKPVTLSCSQTLNHNVMYWYQQKSSQAPKLLFHYYDKDFNNEADTPDNFQSRRPNTSFCFLDIRSPGLGDTAMYLCATSRDVGTKGYTFGSGTRLTVV.

This clone occurred a few times. This chain uses TRBV5-1 with TRBJ2-7; 15 nucleotides line up with TRBD2. This CDR3 has 14 residues. Germline V gives CDR1 SGHRS, CDR2 YFSETQ. The J segment lost 7 bases and the V segment lost 8 bases, leaving 7 bases of the junction unmatched. CDR3 nucleotide sequence: TGCGCCAGTTCCCCCGGGACTAGCGGGGGGGAGCAGTACTTC. Translation: CASSPGTSGGEQYF.

J is TRBJ1-1 and V is TRBV27; TRBD1 is a possible D gene (5 bases). The CDR3 is 14 amino acids. Germline V gene lookup returns CDR1 MNHEY and CDR2 SMNVEV (reference sequence). Trimming left V 2 bases short and J 7 bases short, with 14 bases between. The CDR3 nucleotides read TGTGCCAGCAGTTTAAGTTGGATCGACAGTGAAGCTTTCTTT. This translates into CASSLSWIDSEAFF.

The genes are TRBV14 and TRBJ2-1; 7 bases match TRBD2. The J segment lost 13 bases and the V segment lost 4 bases, leaving 10 bases of the junction unmatched. The germline V gene has CDR1 SGHDN and CDR2 FVKESK. There are 13 residues in the CDR3. CDR3 DNA sequence: TGTGCCAGCAGCCCTACCCAGCGGGGACCTCAGTTCTTC. This translates into CASSPTQRGPQFF.

The CDR3 loop reads CASSRGLSYNEQFF. The CDR3 coding sequence is TGTGCCAGCAGTAGGGGACTCTCCTACAATGAGCAGTTCTTC. J is TRBJ2-1 and V is TRBV6-5, with D possibly being TRBD2 (6 bases). The CDR3 spans 14 residues. CDR1 is MNHEY and CDR2 is SVGAGI in the germline V gene. Between the trimmed V and J ends, which lost 5 bases and 0 bases, there was a span of 8 bases.

J is TRBJ1-3 and V is TRBV7-9; a weak D match, TRBD1 (5 bases). CDR1 and CDR2 (germline): SEHNR, FQNEAQ (reference sequence). CDR3 length equals 14 residues. Trimming took 5 bases from V and 8 from J, leaving 16 bases between them. The CDR3 here is CASSVRVGEDTIYF. CDR3 bases: TGTGCCAGCAGCGTCAGGGTAGGCGAGGACACCATATATTTT.

In its sample, this clone was seen once. This sequence joins TRBV5-1 and TRBJ2-2; 8 nucleotides align to TRBD1. Germline assignment: CDR1 SGHRS and CDR2 YFSETQ. The CDR3 loop spans 17 amino acids. V shed 2 bases and J 0 bases; nucleotides not matched to a gene: 6. In nucleotides, the CDR3 is TGCGCCAGCAGCTTCCCCCGGACAGGGTCGAACACCGGGGAGCTGTTTTTT. Protein product: CASSFPRTGSNTGELFF.

The chain is built from TRBV11-2 and TRBJ1-1, with D possibly being TRBD1 (6 bases). CDR1 SGHAT and CDR2 FQNNGV come from the germline V gene. There are 15 residues in the CDR3. V gave up 4 bases and J gave up 8 bases, with 20 bases separating them. The CDR3 DNA sequence: TGTGCCAGCAGCTGGTCCGCCTCCTCCGGGACAGAAGCTTTCTTT. It codes for CASSWSASSGTEAFF.